This TCR beta chain emerged from a study of blood T cells in healthy people across ages. Broader study findings: Shifts in expanded clonotypes may have been confounded by donor CMV status, which was unknown.

CDR1 is SNHLY, CDR2 FYNNEI, per germline. Deletions cut 3 bases from V and 11 bases from J, with 13 bases between. This CDR3 contains 12 residues. A sample-barcoded 5' primer and a J-beta primer mix were used in a second PCR of roughly 6 to 11 cycles. The template-switch adaptor, which had 12 random nucleotides, put a tag on each cDNA molecule. TCRdb re-called the 5' RACE reads through MiXCR, storing one row per CDR3 protein. The data show hundreds of thousands of distinct CDR3 sequences, with approximately 26% seen just once and 3.6% held by the top ten. Regarding this clonotype: Antigen: not known.

These records were also assigned to another study, of T cells of mothers and their children. From that paper: The study recruited three healthy Caucasian mothers and their six children as donors. Second-PCR amplification with M1S added sample barcodes and 2-4 random nucleotides.

The chain combines TRBV2 with TRBJ1-1, with D perhaps matching TRBD1 (5 bases). Input material: blood. The clonotype originates from a boy younger than 10 in good health. In DNA form, the CDR3 reads TGTGCCAGCAGTGAGATAGGGGTGGGGGCTTTCTTT. This encodes CASSEIGVGAFF. Full variable domain (outside the CDR3, taken from reference TRBV2 and TRBJ1-1): EPEVTQTPSHQVTQMGQEVILRCVPISNHLYFYWYRQILGQKVEFLVSFYNNEISEKSEIFDDQFSVERPDGSNFTLKIRSTKLEDSAMYFCASSEIGVGAFFGQGTRLTVV.